Included here is one T cell receptor (beta chain) sequence, with context. Trimming cost V 5 bases and J 4 bases, with 5 bases left between them. This CDR3 comprises 11 residues. Germline CDR1 LNHDA, CDR2 SQIVND (reference sequence). This entry is derived from a study of blood T cell repertoires in COVID-19. Original handling: Counts of nucleated cells, estimated from reference gene primer amplification, were obtained. The assay was immunoSEQ multiplex PCR, and TCRdb's table has in-frame clones only and misses some. The V and J calls and the clone size are those of that table, but D and trimming were determined from the DNA. In the table there are roughly 320,000 clones, about 82% of which are singletons.

The clonotype originates from a human donor in a cohort sampled during active COVID-19. The V and J genes are TRBV19 and TRBJ2-5; unclear D gene. The sequenced sample was peripheral blood. CDR3 amino acids: CASSFGETQYF. CDR3 sequence (DNA): TGTGCCAGTAGTTTCGGAGAGACCCAGTACTTC.